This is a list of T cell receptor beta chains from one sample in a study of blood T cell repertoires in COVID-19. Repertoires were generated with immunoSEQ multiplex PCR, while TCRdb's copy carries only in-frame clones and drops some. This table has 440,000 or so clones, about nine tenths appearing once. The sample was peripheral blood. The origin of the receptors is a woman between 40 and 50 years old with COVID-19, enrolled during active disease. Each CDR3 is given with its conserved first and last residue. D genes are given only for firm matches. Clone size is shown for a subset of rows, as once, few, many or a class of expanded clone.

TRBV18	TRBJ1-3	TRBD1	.	CASSPGTGAGNTIYF	TGTGCCAGCTCACCAGGGACAGGGGCTGGAAACACCATATATTTT
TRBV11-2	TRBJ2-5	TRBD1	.	CASSSGVDRVGETQYF	TGTGCCAGCAGCTCCGGGGTAGACAGGGTCGGGGAGACCCAGTACTTC
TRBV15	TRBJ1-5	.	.	CATSPSGESQPQHF	TGTGCCACCAGCCCCTCAGGGGAAAGTCAGCCCCAGCATTTT
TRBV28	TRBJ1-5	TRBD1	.	CASSYLGTGEGQPQHF	TGTGCCAGCAGTTACCTAGGGACAGGGGAGGGGCAGCCCCAGCATTTT
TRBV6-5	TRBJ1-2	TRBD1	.	CASSPQGLGGYTF	TGTGCCAGCAGTCCACAGGGGTTGGGGGGCTACACCTTC
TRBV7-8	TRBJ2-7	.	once	CASSFGGRGSSSYEQYF	TGTGCCAGCAGCTTTGGGGGGCGGGGGAGTAGTTCCTACGAGCAGTACTTC
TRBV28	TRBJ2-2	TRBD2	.	CASSFFGTRSTGELFF	TGTGCCAGCAGTTTCTTCGGGACTAGAAGCACCGGGGAGCTGTTTTTT
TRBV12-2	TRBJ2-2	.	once	CASRLVGADNTGELFF	TGTGCAAGTCGCTTAGTTGGGGCAGACAACACCGGGGAGCTGTTTTTT
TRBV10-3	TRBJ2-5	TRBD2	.	CAIKKTGGVGETQYF	TGTGCCATCAAAAAAACGGGAGGGGTCGGGGAGACCCAGTACTTC
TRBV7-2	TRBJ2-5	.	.	CASSLATSDRETQYF	TGTGCCAGCAGCTTAGCGACTTCCGACCGAGAGACCCAGTACTTC
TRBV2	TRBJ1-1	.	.	CASRENTEAFF	TGTGCCTCCAGGGAGAACACTGAAGCTTTCTTT
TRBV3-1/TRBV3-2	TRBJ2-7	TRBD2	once	CASSQALAGVMQYF	TGTGCCAGCAGCCAAGCGTTGGCGGGAGTCATGCAGTACTTC
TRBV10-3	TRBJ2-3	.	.	CAISESDFTDTQYF	TGTGCCATCAGTGAGTCGGACTTCACAGATACGCAGTATTTT
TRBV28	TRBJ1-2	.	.	CASSLGRTGFRGYTF	TGTGCCAGCAGTTTAGGGCGAACAGGGTTTCGAGGCTACACCTTC
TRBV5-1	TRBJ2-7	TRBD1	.	CASSRTGQGYEQYF	TGCGCCAGCAGCCGGACGGGACAGGGCTACGAGCAGTACTTC
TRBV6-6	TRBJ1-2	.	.	CASSPGRGYTF	TGTGCCAGCAGCCCCGGGAGAGGCTACACCTTC
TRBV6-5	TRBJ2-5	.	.	CASSYGGAQETQYF	TGTGCCAGCAGTTACGGAGGGGCCCAAGAGACCCAGTACTTC
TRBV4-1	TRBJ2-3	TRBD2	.	CASSQERGGSSDTQYF	TGCGCCAGCAGCCAAGAGCGGGGGGGCTCCTCAGATACGCAGTATTTT
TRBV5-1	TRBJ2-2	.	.	CASSLGDSGELFF	TGCGCCAGCAGCTTGGGGGACTCCGGGGAGCTGTTTTTT
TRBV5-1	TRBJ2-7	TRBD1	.	CASSLTGASYEQYF	TGCGCCAGCAGCTTGACAGGGGCTTCCTACGAGCAGTACTTC
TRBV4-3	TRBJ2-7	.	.	CASSRITQAEQYF	TGCGCCAGCAGCCGAATAACGCAGGCCGAGCAGTACTTC
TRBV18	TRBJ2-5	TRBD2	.	CASSRTSGSKTQYF	TGTGCCAGCTCAAGGACTAGCGGATCCAAGACCCAGTACTTC
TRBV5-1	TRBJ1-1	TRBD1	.	CASSPGGGLTLTEAFF	TGCGCCAGCAGCCCGGGAGGGGGCCTAACTTTGACTGAAGCTTTCTTT
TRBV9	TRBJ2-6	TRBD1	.	CASSVGQGRSQANVLTF	TGTGCCAGCAGCGTAGGACAGGGGCGCTCTCAGGCCAACGTCCTGACTTTC
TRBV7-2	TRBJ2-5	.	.	CASTQDRTYQETQYF	TGTGCCAGCACCCAGGACAGAACGTACCAAGAGACCCAGTACTTC
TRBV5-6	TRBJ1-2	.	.	CASSLVPADNYGYTF	TGTGCCAGCAGCTTGGTCCCTGCGGATAACTATGGCTACACCTTC
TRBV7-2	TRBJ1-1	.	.	CASSLTGFMNTEAFF	TGTGCCAGCAGCTTAACAGGGTTCATGAACACTGAAGCTTTCTTT
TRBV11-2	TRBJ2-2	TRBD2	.	CASSFLAGAPGTGELFF	TGTGCCAGCAGCTTCCTAGCGGGAGCGCCCGGCACCGGGGAGCTGTTTTTT
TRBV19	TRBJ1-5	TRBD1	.	CASKAGTGYNQPQHF	TGTGCCAGCAAGGCCGGGACAGGGTACAATCAGCCCCAGCATTTT
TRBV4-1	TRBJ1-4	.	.	CASSLRVQGEKLFF	TGCGCCAGCAGCCTCCGGGTCCAAGGCGAAAAACTGTTTTTT
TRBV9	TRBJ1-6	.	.	CASSVSMEGSSYNSPLHF	TGTGCCAGCAGCGTATCGATGGAAGGGAGCTCCTATAATTCACCCCTCCACTTT
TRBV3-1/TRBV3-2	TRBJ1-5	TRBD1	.	CASSLGTDDQPQHF	TGTGCCAGCAGCCTCGGGACAGACGATCAGCCCCAGCATTTT
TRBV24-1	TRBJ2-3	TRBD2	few	CATGPGSGGREDTQYF	TGTGCCACCGGCCCTGGGAGCGGGGGGCGTGAAGATACGCAGTATTTT
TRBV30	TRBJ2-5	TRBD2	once	CALGASGGQETQYF	TGTGCCCTAGGGGCTAGCGGGGGCCAAGAGACCCAGTACTTC
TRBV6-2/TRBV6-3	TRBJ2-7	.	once	CASSYSVRHEQYF	TGTGCCAGCAGTTACTCGGTCAGGCACGAGCAGTACTTC
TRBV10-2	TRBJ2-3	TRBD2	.	CATRKREQDTQYF	TGCGCCACCCGGAAGCGGGAGCAAGATACGCAGTATTTT
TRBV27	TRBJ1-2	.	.	CASSLAGTPHYTF	TGTGCCAGCAGTTTGGCCGGGACACCCCACTACACCTTC
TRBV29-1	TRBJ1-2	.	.	CSVGVGPNYGYTF	TGCAGCGTTGGGGTGGGCCCCAACTATGGCTACACCTTC
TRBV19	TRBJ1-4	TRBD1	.	CASSTFFGTGGEKLFF	TGTGCCAGTAGTACTTTCTTCGGGACAGGGGGTGAAAAACTGTTTTTT
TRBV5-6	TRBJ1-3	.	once	CASSFAPTSNTIYF	TGTGCCAGCAGCTTCGCCCCCACATCGAACACCATATATTTT
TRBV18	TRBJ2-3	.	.	CASSSGGTDTQYF	TGTGCCAGCTCATCCGGAGGCACAGATACGCAGTATTTT
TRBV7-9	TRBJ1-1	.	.	CASSLVRDGTEAFF	TGTGCCAGCAGCTTAGTCCGGGATGGCACTGAAGCTTTCTTT